The entry below gives a single T cell receptor beta chain sequence along with its context. The antigen remains unidentified. Only in-frame clones appear in the TCRdb table, and some are missing; sequencing was by immunoSEQ multiplex PCR. Of tens of thousands of clones in the sample, roughly 89% are singletons; the top ten hold 11%. The data are from a study of T cell responses to AZD1222 COVID-19 vaccine. Notes on the study in general: Repertoire collection took place solely once the T cell response had peaked.

Germline CDR1 MNHEY, CDR2 SVGEGT. The ends were cut back, 0 bases at V and 5 bases at J, with 11 bases in the middle. The CDR3 is 15 amino acids. The chain employs TRBV6-2 or TRBV6-3 and TRBJ2-1, with no clear D. Sequenced material: peripheral blood, taken 28 days after the second AZD1222 dose. This TCR came from an adult who received the AZD1222 COVID-19 vaccine. CDR3 loop: CASSYSGIPNNEQFF. The CDR3 DNA reads TGTGCCAGCAGTTACTCGGGTATCCCTAACAATGAGCAGTTCTTC.